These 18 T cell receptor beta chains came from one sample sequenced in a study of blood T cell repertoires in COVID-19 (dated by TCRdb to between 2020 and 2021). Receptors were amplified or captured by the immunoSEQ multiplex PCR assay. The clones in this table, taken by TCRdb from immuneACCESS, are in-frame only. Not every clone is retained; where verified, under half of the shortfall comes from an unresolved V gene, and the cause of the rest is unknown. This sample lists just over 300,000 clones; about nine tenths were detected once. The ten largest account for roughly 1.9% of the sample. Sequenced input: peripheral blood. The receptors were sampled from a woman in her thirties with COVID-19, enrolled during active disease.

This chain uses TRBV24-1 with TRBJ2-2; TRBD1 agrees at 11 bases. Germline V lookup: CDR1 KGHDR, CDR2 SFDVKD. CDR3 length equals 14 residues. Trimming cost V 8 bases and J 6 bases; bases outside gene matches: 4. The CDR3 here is CATKGQGVSGELFF. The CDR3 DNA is TGTGCCACCAAGGGACAGGGGGTGTCCGGGGAGCTGTTTTTT.

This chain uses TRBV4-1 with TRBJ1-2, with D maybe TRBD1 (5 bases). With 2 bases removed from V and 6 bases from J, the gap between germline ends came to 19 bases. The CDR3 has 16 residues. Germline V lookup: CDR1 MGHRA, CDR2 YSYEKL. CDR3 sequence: CASSQTGTVLGDGYTF. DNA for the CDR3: TGCGCCAGCAGCCAAACCGGAACGGTCTTAGGGGATGGCTACACCTTC.

The CDR3 region is CAITMTGEGYGYTF. In nucleotides, the CDR3 is TGTGCCATCACCATGACAGGGGAGGGCTATGGCTACACCTTC. The chain links TRBV10-3 to TRBJ1-2; 8 positions match TRBD1. J was trimmed by 4 bases and V by 7 bases; bases with no gene match: 8. Germline CDR1 is ENHRY and CDR2 is SYGVKD. The CDR3 has 14 residues.

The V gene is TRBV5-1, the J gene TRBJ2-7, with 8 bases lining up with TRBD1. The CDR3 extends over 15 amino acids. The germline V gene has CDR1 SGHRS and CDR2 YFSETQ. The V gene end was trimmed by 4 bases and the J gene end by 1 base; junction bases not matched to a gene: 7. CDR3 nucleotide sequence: TGCGCCAGCAGCCTCAGGGGGCTCGGGTCCTACGAGCAGTACTTC. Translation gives CASSLRGLGSYEQYF.

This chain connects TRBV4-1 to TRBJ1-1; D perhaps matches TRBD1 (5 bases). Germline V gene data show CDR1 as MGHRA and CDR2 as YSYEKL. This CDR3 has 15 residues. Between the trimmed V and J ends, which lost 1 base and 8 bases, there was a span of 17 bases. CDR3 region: CASSQGTGGTPEAFF. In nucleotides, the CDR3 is TGCGCCAGCAGCCAAGGTACTGGAGGGACCCCGGAAGCTTTCTTT.

CDR3: CASSGDRGYEKLFF. Here the CDR3 DNA reads TGTGCCAGCAGTGGGGACAGGGGGTACGAAAAACTGTTTTTT. The chain links TRBV2 to TRBJ1-4; 11 bases fit TRBD1. This CDR3 has 14 amino acids. Germline V gene sequence: CDR1 SNHLY, CDR2 FYNNEI. J gave up 8 bases and V 4 bases, and 3 bases lay outside the gene matches.

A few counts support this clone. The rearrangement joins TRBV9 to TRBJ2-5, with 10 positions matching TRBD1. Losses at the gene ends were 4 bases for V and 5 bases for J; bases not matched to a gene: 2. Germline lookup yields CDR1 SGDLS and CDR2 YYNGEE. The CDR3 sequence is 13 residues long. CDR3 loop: CASSMGQGETQYF. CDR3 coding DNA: TGTGCCAGCAGCATGGGACAGGGGGAGACCCAGTACTTC.

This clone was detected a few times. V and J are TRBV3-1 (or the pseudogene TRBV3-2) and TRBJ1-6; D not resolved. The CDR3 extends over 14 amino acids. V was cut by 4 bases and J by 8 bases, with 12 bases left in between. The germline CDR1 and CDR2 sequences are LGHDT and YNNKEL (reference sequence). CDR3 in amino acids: CASSRLGRDSPLHF. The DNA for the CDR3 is TGTGCCAGCAGCCGACTGGGGAGGGATTCACCCCTCCACTTT.

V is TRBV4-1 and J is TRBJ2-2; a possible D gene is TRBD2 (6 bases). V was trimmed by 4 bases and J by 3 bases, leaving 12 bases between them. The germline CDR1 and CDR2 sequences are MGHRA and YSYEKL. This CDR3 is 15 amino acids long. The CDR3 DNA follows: TGCGCCAGCAGCCTGGGCGGGGACCACACCGGGGAGCTGTTTTTT. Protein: CASSLGGDHTGELFF.

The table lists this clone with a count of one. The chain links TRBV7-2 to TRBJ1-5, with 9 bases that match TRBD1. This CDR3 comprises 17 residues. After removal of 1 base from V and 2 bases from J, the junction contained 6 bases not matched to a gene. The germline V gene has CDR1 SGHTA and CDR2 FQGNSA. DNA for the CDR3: TGTGCCAGCAGCTTAGGGGGACAGGGTGGGCGCAATCAGCCCCAGCATTTT. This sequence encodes CASSLGGQGGRNQPQHF.

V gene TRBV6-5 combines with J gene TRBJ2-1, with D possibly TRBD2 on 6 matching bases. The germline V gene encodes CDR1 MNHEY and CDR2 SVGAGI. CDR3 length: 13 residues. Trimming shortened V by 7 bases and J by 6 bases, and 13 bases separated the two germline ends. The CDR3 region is CASTPPAGNEQFF. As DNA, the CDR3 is TGTGCCAGCACCCCCCCAGCGGGCAATGAGCAGTTCTTC.

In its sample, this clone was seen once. The CDR3 nucleotides are TGTGCCAGCAGCTTGAACAGGGTACCACTCTACGAGCAGTACGTC. This sequence encodes CASSLNRVPLYEQYV. The V and J genes are TRBV7-2 and TRBJ2-7; TRBD1 is a possible D gene (6 bases). Germline V gene lookup returns CDR1 SGHTA and CDR2 FQGNSA. The CDR3 loop spans 15 amino acids. V gave up 3 bases and J gave up 3 bases, with 15 bases separating them.

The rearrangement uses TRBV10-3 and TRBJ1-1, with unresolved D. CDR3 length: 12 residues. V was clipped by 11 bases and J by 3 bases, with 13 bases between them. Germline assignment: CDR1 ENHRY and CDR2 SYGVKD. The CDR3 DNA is TGTGCCTCCCGGGTTCGGGACACTGAAGCTTTCTTT. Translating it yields CASRVRDTEAFF.

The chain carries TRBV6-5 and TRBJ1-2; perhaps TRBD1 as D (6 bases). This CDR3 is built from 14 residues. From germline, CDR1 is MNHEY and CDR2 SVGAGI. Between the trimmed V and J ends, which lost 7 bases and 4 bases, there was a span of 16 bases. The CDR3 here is CASKLGGSFYGYTF. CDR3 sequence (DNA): TGTGCCAGCAAGTTAGGGGGTTCCTTCTATGGCTACACCTTC.

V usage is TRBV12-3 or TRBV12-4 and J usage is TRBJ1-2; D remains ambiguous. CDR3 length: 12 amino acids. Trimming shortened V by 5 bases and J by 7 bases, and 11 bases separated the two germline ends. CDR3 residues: CASSPGYPGYTF. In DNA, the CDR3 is TGTGCCAGCAGTCCCGGGTACCCTGGCTACACCTTC.

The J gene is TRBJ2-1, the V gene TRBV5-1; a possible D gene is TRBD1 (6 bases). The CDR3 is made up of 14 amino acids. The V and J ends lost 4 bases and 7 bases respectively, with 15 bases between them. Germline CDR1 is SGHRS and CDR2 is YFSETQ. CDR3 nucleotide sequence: TGCGCCAGCAGCGCTCATCCAGGGGTGAATGAGCAGTTCTTC. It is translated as CASSAHPGVNEQFF.

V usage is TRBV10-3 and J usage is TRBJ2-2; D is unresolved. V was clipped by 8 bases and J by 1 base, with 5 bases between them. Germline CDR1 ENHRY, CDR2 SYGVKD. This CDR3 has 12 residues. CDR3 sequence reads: CAIRRNTGELFF. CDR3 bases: TGTGCCATCCGGAGGAACACCGGGGAGCTGTTTTTT.

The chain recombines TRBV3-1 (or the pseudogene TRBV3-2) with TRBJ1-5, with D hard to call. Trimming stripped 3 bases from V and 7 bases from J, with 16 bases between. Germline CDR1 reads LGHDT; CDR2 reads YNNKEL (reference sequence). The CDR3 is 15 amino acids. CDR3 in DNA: TGTGCCAGCAGCCAGGGCCTTCTCGGTCGGCAGCCCCAGCATTTT. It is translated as CASSQGLLGRQPQHF.